This T cell receptor (beta chain) was sequenced during a study of patients and donors after allogeneic stem cell transplantation. TCRdb itself ran the RT-PCR reads through MiXCR, one entry per CDR3 protein. The profile shows about 960,000 distinct CDR3 sequences, about a sixth of them singletons. This clonotype was seen only a few times. The CDR3 totals 15 residues. The V segment lost 6 bases and the J segment 8 bases; nucleotides outside the gene matches: 11. Germline V gene sequence: CDR1 DFQATT, CDR2 SNEGSKA (reference sequence). The receptor was derived from a human donor who was either an allogeneic HSCT recipient or a stem cell or donor lymphocyte infusion donor (not recorded which). It is not recorded whose cells these are; they may come from a transplant donor. Sequenced: blood, either unsorted or a sorted T cell fraction (not recorded which). The J gene is TRBJ2-1, the V gene TRBV20-1; 12 bases fit TRBD2. The CDR3 spells CSAPALTSGRHEQFF. The CDR3 nucleotides read TGCAGTGCCCCCGCCCTGACTAGCGGGAGACATGAGCAGTTCTTC.